These T cell receptor beta chains were read from a single sample in a study of blood T cell repertoires in COVID-19. Here immunoSEQ multiplex PCR was the method, and the copy in TCRdb shows in-frame clones only, minus some. The profile shows 100,000 to 150,000 clones, roughly 80% of them singletons. The sequencing input was peripheral blood. The source is a man between 65 and 85 years old with acute or convalescent COVID-19. CDR3s include the opening cysteine and the closing phenylalanine or tryptophan. The order of the fields is J gene, clone size, V gene, D gene, CDR3 protein, CDR3 DNA. The D gene is left open where the match is weak. Not every row has a clone size; where given, it reads once, few, many or a size class.

j_gene: TRBJ2-2
abundance: -
v_gene: TRBV19
d_gene: TRBD2
CDR3aa: CASSIGLARATGELFF
CDR3nt: TGTGCCAGTAGTATAGGACTAGCGAGGGCCACCGGGGAGCTGTTTTTT

j_gene: TRBJ1-6
abundance: few
v_gene: TRBV30
d_gene: -
CDR3aa: CAWSPPLGRGNSPLHF
CDR3nt: TGTGCCTGGAGTCCTCCCCTGGGCAGGGGAAATTCACCCCTCCACTTT

j_gene: TRBJ1-5
abundance: -
v_gene: TRBV7-2
d_gene: TRBD1
CDR3aa: CASSLTGGNQPQHF
CDR3nt: TGTGCCAGCAGCTTGACAGGGGGCAATCAGCCCCAGCATTTT

j_gene: TRBJ1-3
abundance: -
v_gene: TRBV28
d_gene: -
CDR3aa: CASSFMRVSGNTIYF
CDR3nt: TGTGCCAGCAGTTTTATGAGGGTTTCAGGAAACACCATATATTTT

j_gene: TRBJ1-2
abundance: -
v_gene: TRBV12-3/TRBV12-4
d_gene: TRBD1
CDR3aa: CASSRTGDYGYTF
CDR3nt: TGTGCCAGCAGTCGGACAGGGGACTATGGCTACACCTTC

j_gene: TRBJ1-3
abundance: -
v_gene: TRBV9
d_gene: -
CDR3aa: CASSPQLDFAFSGNTIYF
CDR3nt: TGTGCCAGCAGCCCACAACTCGACTTTGCGTTCTCTGGAAACACCATATATTTT

j_gene: TRBJ2-4
abundance: -
v_gene: TRBV4-2
d_gene: -
CDR3aa: CASSPRLEPAKNIQYF
CDR3nt: TGTGCCAGCAGCCCCAGACTAGAGCCAGCCAAAAACATTCAGTACTTC

j_gene: TRBJ2-5
abundance: -
v_gene: TRBV19
d_gene: TRBD2
CDR3aa: CASSIERGGQETQYF
CDR3nt: TGTGCCAGTAGTATTGAGCGGGGGGGTCAAGAGACCCAGTACTTC

j_gene: TRBJ2-5
abundance: -
v_gene: TRBV28
d_gene: TRBD2
CDR3aa: CASSPPGLAVVTQYF
CDR3nt: TGTGCCAGCAGTCCCCCGGGACTAGCGGTCGTGACCCAGTACTTC

j_gene: TRBJ2-7
abundance: few
v_gene: TRBV18
d_gene: TRBD1
CDR3aa: CASSQQGAEQYF
CDR3nt: TGTGCCAGCTCACAACAGGGGGCCGAGCAGTACTTC

j_gene: TRBJ2-7
abundance: -
v_gene: TRBV28
d_gene: -
CDR3aa: CASSFGLAYEQYF
CDR3nt: TGTGCCAGCAGTTTCGGGTTGGCGTACGAGCAGTACTTC

j_gene: TRBJ2-3
abundance: -
v_gene: TRBV28
d_gene: TRBD2
CDR3aa: CASTPPGGPQYSTDTQYF
CDR3nt: TGTGCCAGCACCCCTCCGGGAGGGCCCCAATATAGCACAGATACGCAGTATTTT

j_gene: TRBJ2-5
abundance: -
v_gene: TRBV30
d_gene: TRBD1
CDR3aa: CAWSVQGAGTQYF
CDR3nt: TGTGCCTGGAGTGTACAGGGGGCAGGGACCCAGTACTTC

j_gene: TRBJ1-2
abundance: once
v_gene: TRBV30
d_gene: -
CDR3aa: CAWTLMGRGYGYTF
CDR3nt: TGTGCCTGGACCCTAATGGGCCGGGGCTATGGCTACACCTTC

j_gene: TRBJ2-5
abundance: -
v_gene: TRBV7-8
d_gene: -
CDR3aa: CASSSRDRGETQYF
CDR3nt: TGTGCCAGCAGCTCCCGTGACAGAGGAGAGACCCAGTACTTC

j_gene: TRBJ1-1
abundance: -
v_gene: TRBV7-9
d_gene: TRBD1
CDR3aa: CASSQDQGAEAFF
CDR3nt: TGTGCCAGCAGCCAGGACCAGGGGGCTGAAGCTTTCTTT

j_gene: TRBJ2-7
abundance: -
v_gene: TRBV11-2
d_gene: TRBD2
CDR3aa: CASGTSGSLTYEQYF
CDR3nt: TGTGCCAGTGGGACTAGCGGGAGTCTTACCTACGAGCAGTACTTC

j_gene: TRBJ1-1
abundance: -
v_gene: TRBV7-9
d_gene: -
CDR3aa: CASSLVYGTPNTEAFF
CDR3nt: TGTGCCAGCAGCTTAGTTTACGGGACACCGAACACTGAAGCTTTCTTT

j_gene: TRBJ2-1
abundance: few
v_gene: TRBV28
d_gene: -
CDR3aa: CASSLGGENEQFF
CDR3nt: TGTGCCAGCAGTTTAGGAGGGGAGAATGAGCAGTTCTTC

j_gene: TRBJ1-1
abundance: -
v_gene: TRBV9
d_gene: TRBD1
CDR3aa: CASSSGTGNTEAFF
CDR3nt: TGTGCCAGCAGTTCCGGGACAGGGAACACTGAAGCTTTCTTT

j_gene: TRBJ2-1
abundance: -
v_gene: TRBV7-2
d_gene: -
CDR3aa: CASSGRLSYNEQFF
CDR3nt: TGTGCCAGCAGTGGCAGGCTCTCCTACAATGAGCAGTTCTTC

j_gene: TRBJ2-1
abundance: -
v_gene: TRBV18
d_gene: -
CDR3aa: CASSPPSGHNEQFF
CDR3nt: TGTGCCAGCTCACCACCTAGCGGCCACAATGAGCAGTTCTTC

j_gene: TRBJ2-5
abundance: -
v_gene: TRBV30
d_gene: -
CDR3aa: CACSTGYQETQYF
CDR3nt: TGTGCCTGTTCCACAGGGTACCAAGAGACCCAGTACTTC

j_gene: TRBJ2-1
abundance: -
v_gene: TRBV2
d_gene: TRBD2
CDR3aa: CASSDESGGAGSFF
CDR3nt: TGTGCCAGCAGTGATGAGAGCGGGGGGGCAGGGAGTTTCTTC

j_gene: TRBJ1-1
abundance: -
v_gene: TRBV4-3
d_gene: -
CDR3aa: CASSRTVLVGAGTEAFF
CDR3nt: TGCGCCAGCAGCCGTACTGTTTTAGTGGGCGCGGGCACTGAAGCTTTCTTT

j_gene: TRBJ2-3
abundance: -
v_gene: TRBV9
d_gene: TRBD2
CDR3aa: CASGREVEDTQYF
CDR3nt: TGTGCCAGTGGGCGGGAGGTCGAAGATACGCAGTATTTT

j_gene: TRBJ2-3
abundance: -
v_gene: TRBV12-3/TRBV12-4
d_gene: -
CDR3aa: CASSLDNTDTQYF
CDR3nt: TGTGCCAGCAGTTTAGACAACACAGATACGCAGTATTTT

j_gene: TRBJ1-1
abundance: -
v_gene: TRBV28
d_gene: -
CDR3aa: CASTPNRWGEKNTEAFF
CDR3nt: TGTGCCAGCACCCCTAATAGGTGGGGGGAGAAGAACACTGAAGCTTTCTTT

j_gene: TRBJ1-1
abundance: -
v_gene: TRBV15
d_gene: TRBD1
CDR3aa: CATSQGGSNTEAFF
CDR3nt: TGTGCCACCAGCCAAGGGGGCTCAAACACTGAAGCTTTCTTT

j_gene: TRBJ1-2
abundance: -
v_gene: TRBV29-1
d_gene: -
CDR3aa: CSVEKGVESYGYTF
CDR3nt: TGCAGCGTTGAAAAAGGGGTCGAGTCCTATGGCTACACCTTC

j_gene: TRBJ2-5
abundance: once
v_gene: TRBV5-4
d_gene: -
CDR3aa: CASSSEWQETQYF
CDR3nt: TGTGCCAGCAGCTCCGAGTGGCAAGAGACCCAGTACTTC

j_gene: TRBJ2-3
abundance: -
v_gene: TRBV7-8
d_gene: TRBD2
CDR3aa: CASSLVAGYTDTQYF
CDR3nt: TGTGCCAGCAGTCTGGTAGCGGGATACACAGATACGCAGTATTTT

j_gene: TRBJ2-3
abundance: -
v_gene: TRBV7-9
d_gene: -
CDR3aa: CASSFYQGLSDTQYF
CDR3nt: TGTGCCAGCAGCTTTTACCAGGGACTTTCAGATACGCAGTATTTT